These 8 T cell receptor beta chains were all obtained from the same sample, sequenced in a study of blood T cell repertoires in COVID-19. The table came from immunoSEQ multiplex PCR; TCRdb's copy has only in-frame clones and leaves some out. The data contain under 300,000 clones, around 89% of them singletons. What was sequenced was PBMCs or T cells enriched from blood (not recorded which). The receptors shown here come from a woman aged 60-75 years in a cohort exposed to, infected with or recovered from COVID-19 (not recorded which).

This clone appeared once. The chain links TRBV5-8 to TRBJ1-6, with D possibly being TRBD1 (6 bases). Germline CDR1 SGHTS, CDR2 YDEGEE. The CDR3 contains 18 residues. V lost 3 bases, J lost 5 bases, and 21 bases lay in between. The CDR3 nucleotides are TGTGCCAGCAGCTGGAGGACGGGGAGAAGGGGGAATAATTCACCCCTCCACTTT. This codes for CASSWRTGRRGNNSPLHF.

The rearrangement uses TRBV7-9 and TRBJ2-7; TRBD1 matches at 10 bases. Trimming at V came to 3 bases and at J to 11 bases, leaving 10 bases not matched to a gene. CDR3 size: 14 residues. Germline CDR1 and CDR2: SEHNR and FQNEAQ (reference sequence). The CDR3 DNA follows: TGTGCCAGCAGCTTGGCCGGGACAGGGGACCATGAGTACTTC. Translated, it gives CASSLAGTGDHEYF. The full variable domain, its missing parts supplied by reference TRBV7-9 and TRBJ2-7, is DTGVSQNPRHKITKRGQNVTFRCDPISEHNRLYWYRQTLGQGPEFLTYFQNEAQLEKSRLLSDRFSAERPKGSFSTLEIQRTEQGDSAMYLCASSLAGTGDHEYFGPGTRLTVT.

This chain links TRBV5-4 with TRBJ1-1, with D possibly TRBD1 on 6 matching bases. V lost 2 bases and J 11 bases, leaving 13 bases between the germline ends. Per the germline V gene, CDR1 is SGHNT and CDR2 is YYREEE (reference sequence). The CDR3 extends over 12 amino acids. For the CDR3, the DNA is TGTGCCAGCAGCTTTGAGGAGACAGGTGCTTTCTTT. Translation gives CASSFEETGAFF. The full variable domain, completed using reference TRBV5-4 and TRBJ1-1, is ETGVTQSPTHLIKTRGQQVTLRCSSQSGHNTVSWYQQALGQGPQFIFQYYREEENGRGNFPPRFSGLQFPNYSSELNVNALELDDSALYLCASSFEETGAFFGQGTRLTVV.

The V and J genes are TRBV9 and TRBJ2-7; D gene ambiguous. Germline CDR1 is SGDLS and CDR2 is YYNGEE. V lost 0 bases and J 2 bases, leaving 6 bases between the germline ends. The length of the CDR3 is 13 residues. The CDR3 DNA follows: TGTGCCAGCAGCGTAGATTCCACCTACGAGCAGTACTTC. Translation gives CASSVDSTYEQYF.

This clone came up a few times. The chain combines TRBV5-8 with TRBJ2-1; 7 bases agree with TRBD1. The germline V gene has CDR1 SGHTS and CDR2 YDEGEE. The CDR3 contains 15 residues. V lost 0 bases, J lost 3 bases, and 3 bases stayed unmatched. This CDR3 reads CASSLGDRYYNEQFF. For the CDR3, the DNA is TGTGCCAGCAGCTTGGGGGACAGATACTACAATGAGCAGTTCTTC.

The gene calls are TRBV27 and TRBJ2-3, with D perhaps TRBD1 (5 bases). Trimming left V 2 bases short and J 8 bases short, with 14 bases between. The CDR3 covers 14 residues. Germline V gene data show CDR1 as MNHEY and CDR2 as SMNVEV (reference sequence). The CDR3 loop reads CASSLQGERGTQYF. In nucleotides, the CDR3 is TGTGCCAGCAGTTTACAGGGCGAGCGTGGTACGCAGTATTTT.

The J gene is TRBJ2-3, the V gene TRBV7-9; D possibly corresponds to TRBD2 (6 bases). The CDR3 length is 13 residues. Germline lookup yields CDR1 SEHNR and CDR2 FQNEAQ (reference sequence). Trimming stripped 5 bases from V and 4 bases from J, with 10 bases between. In DNA form, the CDR3 reads TGTGCCAGCAGCCGGGACTGGGCAGATACGCAGTATTTT. Amino acid sequence: CASSRDWADTQYF. The variable domain in full, completed from reference TRBV7-9 and TRBJ2-3, reads DTGVSQNPRHKITKRGQNVTFRCDPISEHNRLYWYRQTLGQGPEFLTYFQNEAQLEKSRLLSDRFSAERPKGSFSTLEIQRTEQGDSAMYLCASSRDWADTQYFGPGTRLTVL.

The chain recombines TRBV27 with TRBJ1-2; 9 positions match TRBD1. The CDR3 is 17 amino acids. In germline, CDR1 is MNHEY, CDR2 SMNVEV (reference sequence). Trimming took 3 bases from V and 6 from J; bases not matched to a gene: 14. CDR3 sequence: CASSLGYNRDRVDGYTF. CDR3 nucleotide sequence: TGTGCCAGCAGTTTGGGATATAACCGGGACAGGGTGGATGGCTACACCTTC.